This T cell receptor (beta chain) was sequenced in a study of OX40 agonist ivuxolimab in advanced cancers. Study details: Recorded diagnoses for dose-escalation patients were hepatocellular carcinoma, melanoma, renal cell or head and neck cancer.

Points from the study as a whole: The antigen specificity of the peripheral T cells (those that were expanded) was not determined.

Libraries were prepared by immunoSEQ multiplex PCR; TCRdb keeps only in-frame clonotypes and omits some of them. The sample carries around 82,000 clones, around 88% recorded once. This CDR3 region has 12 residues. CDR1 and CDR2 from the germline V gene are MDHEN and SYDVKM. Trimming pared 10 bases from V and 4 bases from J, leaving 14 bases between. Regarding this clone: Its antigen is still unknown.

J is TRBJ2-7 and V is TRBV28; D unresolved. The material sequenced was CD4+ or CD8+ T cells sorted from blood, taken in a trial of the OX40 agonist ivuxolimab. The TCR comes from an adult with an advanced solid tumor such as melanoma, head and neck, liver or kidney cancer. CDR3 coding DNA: TGTGCCACGCGAAAAGGGAAATACGAGCAGTACTTC. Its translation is CATRKGKYEQYF.